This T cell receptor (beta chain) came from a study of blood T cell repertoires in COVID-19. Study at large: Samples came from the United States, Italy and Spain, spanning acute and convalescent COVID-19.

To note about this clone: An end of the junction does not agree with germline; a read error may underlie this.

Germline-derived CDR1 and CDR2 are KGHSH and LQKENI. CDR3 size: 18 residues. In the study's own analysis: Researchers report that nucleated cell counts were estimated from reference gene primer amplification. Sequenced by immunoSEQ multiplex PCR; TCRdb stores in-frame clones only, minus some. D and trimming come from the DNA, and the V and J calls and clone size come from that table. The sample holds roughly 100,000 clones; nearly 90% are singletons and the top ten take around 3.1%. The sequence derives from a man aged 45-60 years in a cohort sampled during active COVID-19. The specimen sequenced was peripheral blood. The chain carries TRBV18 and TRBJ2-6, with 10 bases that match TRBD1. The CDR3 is CASSQWTGGTSGVNVLTF. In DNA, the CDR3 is TGTGCCAGCTCACAATGGACAGGGGGTACCTCTGGGGTCAACGTCCTGACTTTC.